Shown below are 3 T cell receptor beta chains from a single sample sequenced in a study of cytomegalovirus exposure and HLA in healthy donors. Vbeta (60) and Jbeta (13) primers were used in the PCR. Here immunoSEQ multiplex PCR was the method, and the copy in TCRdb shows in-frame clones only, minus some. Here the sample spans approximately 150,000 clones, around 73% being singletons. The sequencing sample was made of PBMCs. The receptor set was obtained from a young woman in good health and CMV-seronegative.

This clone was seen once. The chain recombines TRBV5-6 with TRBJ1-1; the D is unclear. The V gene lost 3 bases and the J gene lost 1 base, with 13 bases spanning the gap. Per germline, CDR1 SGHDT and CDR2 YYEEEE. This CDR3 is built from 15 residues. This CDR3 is CASSSLWSGNTEAFF. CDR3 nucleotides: TGTGCCAGCAGCTCCCTCTGGTCGGGGAACACTGAAGCTTTCTTT.

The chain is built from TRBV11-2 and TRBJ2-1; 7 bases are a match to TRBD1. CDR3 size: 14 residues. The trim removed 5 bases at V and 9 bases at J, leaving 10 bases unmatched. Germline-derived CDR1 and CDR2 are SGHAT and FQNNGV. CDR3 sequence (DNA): TGTGCCAGCAGCACGAAGGGACAGTTGGGTGAGCAGTTCTTC. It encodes CASSTKGQLGEQFF.

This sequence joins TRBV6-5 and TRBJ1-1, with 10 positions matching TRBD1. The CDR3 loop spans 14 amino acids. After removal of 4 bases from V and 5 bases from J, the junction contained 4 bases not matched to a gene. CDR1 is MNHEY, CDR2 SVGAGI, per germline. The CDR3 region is CASSLTGGRTEAFF. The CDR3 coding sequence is TGTGCCAGCAGTTTGACAGGGGGCCGTACTGAAGCTTTCTTT.